The sequence of this T cell receptor (beta chain) was determined in a study of T cell repertoires in cytomegalovirus infection (dated by TCRdb to the late 2010s). With respect to the entire study: Donor HLA type was relevant to the analysis, because carriage of CMV infection together with the matching HLA type was indicated by public TCR beta signatures. Study-level results and caveats: In the ex vivo response, HLA-C-restricted CMV-specific TCR beta clonotypes were dominant, and in two of eight donors the single most frequent clonotype came from this HLA-C-restricted group. In both this cohort and an independent 352-donor cohort, the cumulative frequency of public TCR beta family members distinguished carriers of CMV infection plus the relevant HLA type.

Notes on this clonotype: No cognate antigen has been identified for it. One base away there is no much larger clone; base qualities are not given.

V and J are trimmed by 6 bases and 5 bases, and the gene matches miss 7 bases of the junction. Spanning cysteine to phenylalanine, the CDR3 consists of 14 amino acids. Left in the record is the CDR3 DNA by itself, 42 bases read in frame from the first base. The data were produced on an Illumina HiSeq 1500. In TCRdb, the public reads were trimmed at Q25 with fastp and aligned with MiXCR, with productive beta chains retained. Every CDR3 protein is listed once, alongside the most common genes and DNA of its rows. This sample lists approximately 500,000 distinct CDR3 sequences; around a quarter were detected once. About 13% of the sample is in the top ten clones.

The sample comprised PBMCs. Recombination joined TRBV12-3 or TRBV12-4 with TRBJ2-1; TRBD2 matches 7 bases in the middle. The sequence was obtained from a human donor in good health (CMV status not recorded). Some clones in this sample may be carry-over from other donors' samples. In nucleotides, the sequence is TGTGCCAGCAGCCCCACTAGCGCGAACAATGAGCAGTTCTTC. Translated, this gives CASSPTSANNEQFF.